Listed here are 14 T cell receptor beta chains from one sample, sequenced in a study of cytomegalovirus exposure and HLA in healthy donors. Primers for the PCR totalled 60 Vbeta and 13 Jbeta. Data came from immunoSEQ multiplex PCR; TCRdb stores just in-frame clones and leaves some out. This table holds 100,000 to 150,000 clones, more than 65% found once. Sequencing input: PBMCs. These receptor sequences come from a man aged 18 to 29 in good health and CMV-seronegative.

This clone was detected once. CDR3 loop: CASSPLDTQYF. For the CDR3, the DNA is TGTGCCAGCTCCCCCCTAGATACGCAGTATTTT. The gene calls are TRBV18 and TRBJ2-3; D not resolved. The CDR3 extends over 11 amino acids. Germline V gives CDR1 KGHSH, CDR2 LQKENI. The V end lost 6 bases, the J end lost 5 bases, and 6 bases lay between the germline ends.

The chain is built from TRBV7-9 and TRBJ2-1, with a tentative D call TRBD2 (5 bases). The CDR3 has 15 residues. V was shortened by 4 bases and J by 6 bases, with 16 bases between the two germline ends. Germline assignment: CDR1 SEHNR and CDR2 FQNEAQ (reference sequence). The CDR3 region has the DNA TGTGCCAGCAGCTCTAGGCTAGCAGGTGGCAATGAGCAGTTCTTC. Residues: CASSSRLAGGNEQFF.

Details on this clone: Germline is not matched at one junction end, which may reflect a read error. V usage is TRBV7-9 and J usage is TRBJ2-1, with TRBD2 identical over 7 bases. Germline values: CDR1 SEHNR, CDR2 FQNEAQ (reference sequence). The CDR3 extends over 16 amino acids. The CDR3: CSSSPLGGSSYNEQFF. CDR3 sequence (DNA): TGTTCCAGCAGCCCCCTGGGAGGGAGCTCCTACAATGAGCAGTTCTTC.

The chain is built from TRBV11-2 and TRBJ1-3; D is undetermined. This CDR3 has 15 residues. Germline assignment: CDR1 SGHAT and CDR2 FQNNGV. Trimming shortened V by 5 bases and J by 0 bases, and 11 bases separated the two germline ends. The CDR3 DNA follows: TGTGCCAGCAGCGAAGGACTCCACTCTGGAAACACCATATATTTT. This translates into CASSEGLHSGNTIYF.

The rearrangement links TRBV9 to TRBJ2-1, with TRBD2 matching 11 bases. J lost 8 bases, V lost 0 bases, and 4 bases had no gene match. CDR1 is SGDLS and CDR2 is YYNGEE in the germline V gene. This CDR3 is built from 15 residues. The CDR3 reads CASSVEVAGGHEQFF. The CDR3 region has the DNA TGTGCCAGCAGCGTAGAAGTAGCGGGGGGGCATGAGCAGTTCTTC.

This clone has a handful of counts. The chain carries TRBV9 and TRBJ2-5, with 10 bases fitting TRBD1. The DNA end is a closer match to TRBJ2-7, so the J assignment may be wrong. Germline CDR1 is SGDLS and CDR2 is YYNGEE. The CDR3 contains 15 residues. The CDR3 DNA reads as TGTGCCAGCAGCGCCCATGGACAGGGGGCCTACGAGCAGTACTTC. This codes for CASSAHGQGAYEQYF.

The rearrangement joins TRBV5-1 to TRBJ2-3; tentative D call: TRBD1 (6 bases). V lost 7 bases and J 2 bases, leaving 8 bases between the germline ends. CDR1 and CDR2 from the germline V gene are SGHRS and YFSETQ. The CDR3 has 12 amino acids. CDR3 coding DNA: TGCGCCAGCGGACAGCACACAGATACGCAGTATTTT. Translation gives CASGQHTDTQYF.

The chain has TRBV7-9 and TRBJ1-4; 9 bases map to TRBD1. The V and J ends lost 1 base and 8 bases, in that order; junction bases with no gene match: 8. Germline CDR1 reads SEHNR; CDR2 reads FQNEAQ (reference sequence). The CDR3 has 16 amino acids. Here the CDR3 DNA reads TGTGCCAGCAGCTTAGGACAGGGGGGCGGTCGGGAAAAACTGTTTTTT. It specifies CASSLGQGGGREKLFF.

The chain is built from TRBV18 and TRBJ1-2, with 7 bases fitting TRBD1. This CDR3 spans 16 amino acids. V lost 3 bases, J lost 0 bases, and 7 bases stayed unmatched. CDR1 is KGHSH, CDR2 LQKENI, per germline. CDR3 sequence: CASSPTGDPSNYGYTF. The CDR3 DNA reads as TGTGCCAGCTCACCCACAGGGGACCCGTCTAACTATGGCTACACCTTC.

V and J are TRBV5-1 and TRBJ2-2; D might be TRBD1 (7 bases). Looked up from germline, CDR1 is SGHRS and CDR2 is YFSETQ. The CDR3 runs 16 residues. The germline V and J ends were trimmed by 2 bases and 7 bases, with 18 bases remaining between them. The CDR3 reads CASSFGGQDYNGELFF. The CDR3, as DNA: TGCGCCAGCAGCTTCGGTGGACAGGACTATAACGGGGAGCTGTTTTTT.

The rearrangement links TRBV5-1 to TRBJ1-1, with 7 bases aligning to TRBD1. The germline gives CDR1 SGHRS, CDR2 YFSETQ. Unmatched junction bases numbered 4, after V lost 0 bases and J lost 5 bases. The CDR3 is made up of 14 amino acids. CDR3 in DNA: TGCGCCAGCAGCTTGGAAAAACAGGGGACTGAAGCTTTCTTT. Translating gives CASSLEKQGTEAFF.

The chain is built from TRBV6-1 and TRBJ1-1, with D tentatively TRBD1 (6 bases). There are 13 residues in the CDR3. Trimming removed 11 bases at V and 0 bases at J, with 13 bases between. Per the germline V gene, CDR1 is MNHNS and CDR2 is SASEGT. DNA for the CDR3: TGTGCCCTCGCGGGGGGCATGAACACTGAAGCTTTCTTT. Protein product: CALAGGMNTEAFF.

This clone has just a few counts. The gene calls are TRBV5-4 and TRBJ2-7; 11 bases fit TRBD1. Trimming at V came to 4 bases and at J to 7 bases, leaving 4 bases not matched to a gene. This CDR3 has 13 residues. CDR1 is SGHNT, CDR2 YYREEE, per germline (reference sequence). CDR3 sequence (DNA): TGTGCCAGCAGCCCCGGGACAGGGGGGGAGCAGTACTTC. Translated: CASSPGTGGEQYF.

J is TRBJ1-2 and V is TRBV29-1; D may be TRBD1 (5 bases). The CDR3 runs to 12 residues. The germline gives CDR1 SQVTM, CDR2 ANQGSEA. Trimming removed 6 bases from V and 8 bases from J, with 16 bases in between. The CDR3 DNA reads as TGCAGCGTCCTCGACGAGAAGGGGGGCTACACCTTC. Its translation is CSVLDEKGGYTF.